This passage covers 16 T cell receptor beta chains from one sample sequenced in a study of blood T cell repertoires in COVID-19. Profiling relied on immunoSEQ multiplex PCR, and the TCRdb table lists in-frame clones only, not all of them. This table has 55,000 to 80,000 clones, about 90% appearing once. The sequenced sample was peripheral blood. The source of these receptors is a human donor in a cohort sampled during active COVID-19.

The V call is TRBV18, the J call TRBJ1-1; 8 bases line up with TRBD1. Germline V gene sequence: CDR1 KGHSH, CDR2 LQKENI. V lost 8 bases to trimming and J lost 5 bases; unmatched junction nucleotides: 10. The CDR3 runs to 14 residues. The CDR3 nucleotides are TGTGCCAGCCAGCAGGGGGCCCTGGGAACTGAAGCTTTCTTT. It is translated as CASQQGALGTEAFF.

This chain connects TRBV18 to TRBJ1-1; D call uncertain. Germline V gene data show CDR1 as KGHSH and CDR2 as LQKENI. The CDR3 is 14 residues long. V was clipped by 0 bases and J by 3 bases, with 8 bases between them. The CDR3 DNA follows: TGTGCCAGCTCACCACCGATTACGGACACTGAAGCTTTCTTT. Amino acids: CASSPPITDTEAFF.

The CDR3 loop reads CASTRSGTGGNQPQHF. Here the CDR3 DNA reads TGTGCCAGCACCCGATCCGGGACAGGGGGCAATCAGCCCCAGCATTTT. The chain joins TRBV28 to TRBJ1-5, with TRBD1 matching over 10 bases. The germline V gene has CDR1 MDHEN and CDR2 SYDVKM. The ends lost 7 bases at V and 2 bases at J; junction bases unmatched: 8. This CDR3 contains 16 residues.

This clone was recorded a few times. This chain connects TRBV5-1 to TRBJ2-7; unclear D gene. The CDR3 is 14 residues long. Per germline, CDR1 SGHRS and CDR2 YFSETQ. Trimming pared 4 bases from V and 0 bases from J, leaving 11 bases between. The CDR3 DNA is TGCGCCAGCAGCCTACAGCCTACCTCCTACGAGCAGTACTTC. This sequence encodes CASSLQPTSYEQYF. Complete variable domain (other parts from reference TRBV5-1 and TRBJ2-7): KAGVTQTPRYLIKTRGQQVTLSCSPISGHRSVSWYQQTPGQGLQFLFEYFSETQRNKGNFPGRFSGRQFSNSRSEMNVSTLELGDSALYLCASSLQPTSYEQYFGPGTRLTVT.

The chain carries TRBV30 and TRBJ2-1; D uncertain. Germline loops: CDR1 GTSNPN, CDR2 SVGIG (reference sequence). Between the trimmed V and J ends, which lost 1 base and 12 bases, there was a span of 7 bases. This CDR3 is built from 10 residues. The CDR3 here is CAWSAGGQFF. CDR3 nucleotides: TGTGCCTGGAGTGCCGGTGGGCAGTTCTTC.

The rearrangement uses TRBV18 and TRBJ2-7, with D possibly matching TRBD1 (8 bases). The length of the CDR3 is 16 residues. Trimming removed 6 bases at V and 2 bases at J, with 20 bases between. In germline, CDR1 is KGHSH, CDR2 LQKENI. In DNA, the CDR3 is TGTGCCAGCTCGGCCATCACAGGGGGAGGGCCCTACGAGCAGTACTTC. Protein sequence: CASSAITGGGPYEQYF.

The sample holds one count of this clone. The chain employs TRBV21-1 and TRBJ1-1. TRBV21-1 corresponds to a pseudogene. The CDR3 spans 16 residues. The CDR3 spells CASSKDPAEGYTEAFF. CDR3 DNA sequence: TGTGCCAGCAGCAAAGATCCCGCGGAGGGGTACACTGAAGCTTTCTTT.

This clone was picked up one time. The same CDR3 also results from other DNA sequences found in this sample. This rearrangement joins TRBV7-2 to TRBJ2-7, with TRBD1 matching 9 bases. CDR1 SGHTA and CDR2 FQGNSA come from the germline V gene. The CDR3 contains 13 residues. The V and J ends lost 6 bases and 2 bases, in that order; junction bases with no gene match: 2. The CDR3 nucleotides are TGTGCCAGCAGAGGGACAGGGACCTACGAGCAGTACTTC. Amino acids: CASRGTGTYEQYF.

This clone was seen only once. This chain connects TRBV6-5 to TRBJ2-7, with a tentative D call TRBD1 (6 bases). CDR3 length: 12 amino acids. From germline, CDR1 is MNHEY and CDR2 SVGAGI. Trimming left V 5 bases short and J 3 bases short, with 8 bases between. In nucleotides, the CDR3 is TGTGCCAGCAGTCGGACAGTCTACGAGCAGTACTTC. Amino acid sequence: CASSRTVYEQYF.

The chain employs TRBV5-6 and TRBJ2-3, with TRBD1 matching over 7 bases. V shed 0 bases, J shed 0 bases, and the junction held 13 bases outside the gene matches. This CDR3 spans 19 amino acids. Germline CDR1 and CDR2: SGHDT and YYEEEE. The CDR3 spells CASSLDLPGGKFSTDTQYF. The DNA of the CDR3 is TGTGCCAGCAGCTTGGATCTGCCAGGGGGTAAATTTAGCACAGATACGCAGTATTTT.

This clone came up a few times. In DNA, the CDR3 is TGTGCCAGCAGTGTAACAGGGGGCTTTGGAGATACGCAGTATTTT. This translates into CASSVTGGFGDTQYF. The genes are TRBV25-1 and TRBJ2-3; 9 bases are a match to TRBD1. The CDR3 contains 15 residues. CDR1 and CDR2 from the germline V gene are MGHDK and SYGVNS. V trimming: 4 bases; J trimming: 5 bases; junction bases outside the gene matches: 7.

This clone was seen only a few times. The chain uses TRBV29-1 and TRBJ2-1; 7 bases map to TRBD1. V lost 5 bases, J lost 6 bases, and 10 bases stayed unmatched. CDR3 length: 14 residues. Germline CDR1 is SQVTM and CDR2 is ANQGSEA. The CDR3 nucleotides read TGCAGCGTTACGGCCGGGACAGTAGGCAATGAGCAGTTCTTC. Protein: CSVTAGTVGNEQFF.

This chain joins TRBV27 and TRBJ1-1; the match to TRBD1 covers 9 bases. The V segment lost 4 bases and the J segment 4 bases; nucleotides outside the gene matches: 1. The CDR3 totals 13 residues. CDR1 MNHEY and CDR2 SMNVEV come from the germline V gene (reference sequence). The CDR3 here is CASSWDRATEAFF. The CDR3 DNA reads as TGTGCCAGCAGTTGGGACAGGGCCACTGAAGCTTTCTTT.

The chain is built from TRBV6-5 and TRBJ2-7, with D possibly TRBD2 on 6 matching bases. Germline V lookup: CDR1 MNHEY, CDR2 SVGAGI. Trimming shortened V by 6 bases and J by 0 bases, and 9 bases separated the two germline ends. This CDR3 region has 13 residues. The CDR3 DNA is TGTGCCAGCAGACCGGGGGACTCCTACGAGCAGTACTTC. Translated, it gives CASRPGDSYEQYF.

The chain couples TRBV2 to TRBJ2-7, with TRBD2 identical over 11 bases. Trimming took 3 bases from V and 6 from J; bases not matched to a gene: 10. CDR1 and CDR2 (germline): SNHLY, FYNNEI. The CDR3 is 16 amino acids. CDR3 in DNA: TGTGCCAGCAGTGACCTAGCGGGGGGCCTTTGGGGCGAGCAGTACTTC. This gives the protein CASSDLAGGLWGEQYF. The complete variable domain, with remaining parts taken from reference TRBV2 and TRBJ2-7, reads EPEVTQTPSHQVTQMGQEVILRCVPISNHLYFYWYRQILGQKVEFLVSFYNNEISEKSEIFDDQFSVERPDGSNFTLKIRSTKLEDSAMYFCASSDLAGGLWGEQYFGPGTRLTVT.

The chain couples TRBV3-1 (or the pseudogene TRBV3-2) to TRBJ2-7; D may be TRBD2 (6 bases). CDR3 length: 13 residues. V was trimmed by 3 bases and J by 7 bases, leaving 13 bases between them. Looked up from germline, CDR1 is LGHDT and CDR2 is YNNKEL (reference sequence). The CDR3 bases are TGTGCCAGCAGCCAGGGAGAACGGGGGGAGCAGTACTTC. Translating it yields CASSQGERGEQYF.